This T cell receptor beta chain is from a study of CD8+CD57+ T cells in acquired aplastic anemia (dated by TCRdb to the late 2010s). Study-wide context: Extracted DNA from sorted CD4+ and CD8+ cells averaged about 3.4 ug, ranging from about 0.17 to 30 ug. CD8+CD57+ expansion was defined as a frequency above the mean frequency observed in healthy subjects. Study-level results and caveats: Between patients and healthy controls, no significant difference in CD8+ Simpson's diversity was found (P=0.060). Although 25 to 30 CD8+ CDR3 sequences were shared by patients and controls, these sequences appeared highly expressed in patients and within the immunodominant clones of patients.

Genomic DNA served as template for TCR beta VDJ combination and CDR3 sequence profiling. An Illumina HiSeq 2000 was used for TCR repertoire sequencing. On the authors' methods: Repertoire assessment relied on Simpson's diversity index, CDR3 size and DJ length profiles, and TRBV/TRBJ rearrangement plots. The most abundant DNA sequence in the deep sequencing data was taken as the immunodominant clone. CDR3 amino acid sequences were checked for sharing across subjects and were also compared against the VDJdb database and published repertoires. Through fastp at Q25 and MiXCR, TCRdb rebuilt clones from the public reads, retaining in-frame beta chains. One record per CDR3 amino acid sequence lists the most common genes and DNA. Clone size and V and J calls follow TCRdb, not the original study. For this sample the table gives roughly 200,000 distinct CDR3 sequences, of which nearly 65% were detected only once. In total, the top ten clones hold about 42% of the sample.

CDR1 and CDR2, per the germline V gene, are SGHVS and FQNEAQ. The CDR3 spans 15 residues, from the cysteine through the phenylalanine. The retained sequence is limited to the CDR3, 45 bases, with the frame set at the first base. The germline ends are 12 bases apart after V is trimmed by 0 bases and J by 7 bases. Flow cytometry had shown CD8+CD57+ cell expansion in the patients selected for sequencing. All patients had severe acquired aplastic anemia diagnosed by International Study of Aplastic Anemia and Agranulocytosis and Camitta criteria. At the time blood was sampled, none of the patients had received any therapy. In the study, sorted CD4+ and CD8+ blood T cells from patients with severe aplastic anemia and from healthy subjects underwent deep sequencing of TCR repertoires. In the USA, patient enrollment took place under clinicaltrials.gov protocols 00001620, 01623167, 00001397, 00071045, 00081523 and 00961064. Ficoll-Paque density gradient centrifugation was used to isolate peripheral blood mononuclear cells. Before DNA extraction, CD4+ and CD8+ T cells were sorted by FACS or by magnetic beads.

The sample holds many counts of this clonotype. Which antigen it targets is not known. No base qualities exist here, and no much larger clone lies one base off it. This receptor was taken from a human donor with aplastic anemia. The V and J genes are TRBV7-8 and TRBJ1-4, and the D gene may be TRBD1, 5 bases matching. The sample consisted of sorted CD4+, CD8+, or CD8+CD57+ T cells (not recorded which) from PBMCs. CDR3 reads: CASSLAWGRGEKLFF. The sequenced DNA: TGTGCCAGCAGCTTAGCCTGGGGCCGGGGTGAAAAACTGTTTTTT.